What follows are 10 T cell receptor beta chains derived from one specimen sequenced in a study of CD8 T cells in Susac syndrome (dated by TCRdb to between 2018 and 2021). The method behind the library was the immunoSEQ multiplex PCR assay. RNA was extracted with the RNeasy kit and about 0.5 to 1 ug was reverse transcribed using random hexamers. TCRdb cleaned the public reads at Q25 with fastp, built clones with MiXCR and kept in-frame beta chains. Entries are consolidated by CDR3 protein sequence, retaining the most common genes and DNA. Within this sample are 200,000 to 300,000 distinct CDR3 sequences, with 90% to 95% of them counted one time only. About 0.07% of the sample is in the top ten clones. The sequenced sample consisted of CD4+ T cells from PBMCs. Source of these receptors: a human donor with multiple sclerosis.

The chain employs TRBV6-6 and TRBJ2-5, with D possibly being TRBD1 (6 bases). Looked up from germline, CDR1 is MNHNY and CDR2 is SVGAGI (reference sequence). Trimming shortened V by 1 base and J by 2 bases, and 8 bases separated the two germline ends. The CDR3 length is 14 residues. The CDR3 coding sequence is TGTGCCAGCAGTTACTTGGACAGTCAAGAGACCCAGTACTTC. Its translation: CASSYLDSQETQYF.

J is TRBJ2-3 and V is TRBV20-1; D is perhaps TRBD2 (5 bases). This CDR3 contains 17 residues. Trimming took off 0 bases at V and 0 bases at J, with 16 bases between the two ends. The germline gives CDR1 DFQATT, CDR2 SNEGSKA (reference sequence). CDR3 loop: CSARDPLEAASTDTQYF. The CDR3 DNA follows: TGCAGTGCTAGAGATCCCTTGGAGGCAGCTAGCACAGATACGCAGTATTTT.

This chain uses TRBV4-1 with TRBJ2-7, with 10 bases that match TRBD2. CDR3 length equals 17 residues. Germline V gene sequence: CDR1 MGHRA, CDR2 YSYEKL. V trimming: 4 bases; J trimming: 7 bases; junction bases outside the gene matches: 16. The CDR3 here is CASSPPMRAGGPWEQYV. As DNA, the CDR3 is TGCGCCAGCAGCCCCCCCATGCGAGCGGGAGGGCCTTGGGAGCAGTACGTC.

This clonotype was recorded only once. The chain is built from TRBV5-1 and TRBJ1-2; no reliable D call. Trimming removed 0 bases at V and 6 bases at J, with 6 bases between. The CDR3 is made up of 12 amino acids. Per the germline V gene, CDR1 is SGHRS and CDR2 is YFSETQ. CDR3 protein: CASSLDGDGYTF. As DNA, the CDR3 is TGCGCCAGCAGCTTGGATGGGGATGGCTACACCTTC. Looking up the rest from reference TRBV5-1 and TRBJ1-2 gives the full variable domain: KAGVTQTPRYLIKTRGQQVTLSCSPISGHRSVSWYQQTPGQGLQFLFEYFSETQRNKGNFPGRFSGRQFSNSRSEMNVSTLELGDSALYLCASSLDGDGYTFGSGTRLTVV.

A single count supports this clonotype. As DNA, the CDR3 is TGTGCCAGCTCAGGAACCAACCCTTCAGCTTCACCCCTCCACTTT. Amino acids: CASSGTNPSASPLHF. The V call is TRBV18, the J call TRBJ1-6; D call uncertain. The CDR3 is 15 amino acids. Germline V gene data show CDR1 as KGHSH and CDR2 as LQKENI. Trimming pared 5 bases from V and 9 bases from J, leaving 17 bases between.

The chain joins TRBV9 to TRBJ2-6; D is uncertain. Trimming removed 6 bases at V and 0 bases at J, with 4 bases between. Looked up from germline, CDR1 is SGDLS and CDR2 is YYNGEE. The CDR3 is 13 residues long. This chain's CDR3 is CASIYSGANVLTF. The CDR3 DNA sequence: TGTGCCAGCATCTACTCTGGGGCCAACGTCCTGACTTTC.

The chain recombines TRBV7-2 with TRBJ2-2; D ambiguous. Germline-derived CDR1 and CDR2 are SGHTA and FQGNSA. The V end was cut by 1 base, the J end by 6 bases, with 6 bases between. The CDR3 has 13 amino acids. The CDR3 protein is CASSLDWAGELFF. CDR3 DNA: TGTGCCAGCAGCTTAGATTGGGCCGGGGAGCTGTTTTTT.

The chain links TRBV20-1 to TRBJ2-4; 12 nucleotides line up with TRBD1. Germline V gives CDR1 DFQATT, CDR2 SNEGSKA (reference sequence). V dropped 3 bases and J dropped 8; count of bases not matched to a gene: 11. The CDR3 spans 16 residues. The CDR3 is CSARRTGQGASDIQYF. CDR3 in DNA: TGCAGTGCTAGGAGAACGGGACAGGGGGCATCGGACATTCAGTACTTC.

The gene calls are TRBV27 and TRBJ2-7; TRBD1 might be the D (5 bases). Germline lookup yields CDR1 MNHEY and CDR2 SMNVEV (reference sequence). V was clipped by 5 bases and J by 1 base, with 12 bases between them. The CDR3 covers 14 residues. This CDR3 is CASSRAGRSYEQYF. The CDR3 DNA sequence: TGTGCCAGCAGTAGGGCAGGGCGATCCTACGAGCAGTACTTC.

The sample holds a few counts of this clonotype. The CDR3 bases are TGTGCCAGCAGTCGCCAGGGGGGGGACCAAGAGACCCAGTACTTC. Its protein is CASSRQGGDQETQYF. The chain recombines TRBV6-1 with TRBJ2-5; D is tentatively TRBD1 or TRBD2 (7 bases each). This CDR3 region has 15 residues. Trimming cost V 5 bases and J 0 bases, with 13 bases left between them. Germline loops: CDR1 MNHNS, CDR2 SASEGT.